This record concerns one T cell receptor beta chain sequence. The antigen this receptor binds is unknown. One base away there is no much larger clone; base qualities are not given. Spanning cysteine to phenylalanine, the CDR3 consists of 14 amino acids. Only the CDR3 DNA stays, 42 bases, in frame from base 1. Taken from the germline V gene, the CDR1 and CDR2 loops are KGHSH and LQKENI. The junction carries 19 bases between V and J, which are trimmed by 5 bases and 8 bases respectively. This specimen comes from a study of cytomegalovirus exposure and HLA in healthy donors (dated by TCRdb to between 2016 and 2019). A note on the overall study: An earlier analysis of approximately 640 of the donors reported approximately 300 Gb of sequence data and 120 million or so unique TCR beta sequences from some 180 million T cells. An early release covering roughly 640 HLA-typed donors comprised about 300 gigabases of sequencing data and around 85 million unique TCR sequences. Of the 350 to 450 genotyped donors, 81% fell in the genetic ancestry cluster associated with self-reported Caucasian donors. The study was designed to test whether signatures of past pathogen exposure could be identified by cataloging public T cell receptors. The study used immunosequencing to profile the T cell repertoires of several hundred subjects and linked those repertoires to cytomegalovirus serostatus. In addition to the first cohort of 650 to 750 subjects, a separate validation cohort of around 110 different subjects was used. The study combined high-throughput TCR immunosequencing, statistical association of individual TCRs with disease status, and machine learning to predict cytomegalovirus infection status. A later analysis re-analyzed previously published TCR beta repertoires from several hundred donors and added high-resolution HLA genotyping to study TCR occurrence patterns. Rather than using new phenotypic data, the later analysis identified candidate immune exposures from TCR beta sequences and from how often those sequences occurred across donors. An earlier analysis of 587 of the donors used high-throughput TCR beta sequencing to judge whether each TCR beta V gene segment behaved as functional or pseudogenic. Alongside the repertoire data, information on donor age, sex, ethnicity and CMV serostatus was compiled. Genome-wide SNP genotypes for about 60% of the 666 donors were used in a later genetic analysis, which treated that subset as a discovery cohort. All discovery cohort repertoires had been generated using a single sequencing platform. Class I and class II HLA loci were covered by the typing at four-digit resolution. The number of typed donors differed by locus: about 620-640 for A, B, C, DRB1 and DQB1; some 540 for DQA1; 606 for DPA1; and about 450 for DPB1. A handful of DR-DQ haplotypes were handled as single units for association and clustering because linkage in the cohort was strong. On average, 235,054 unique TCR beta nucleotide sequences were sequenced per donor among 398 genotyped donors of the cohort, with 15% to 20% of those sequences being non-productive. General findings and caveats noted by the study authors: A later analysis found that HLA-associated TCR beta chains were more clonally expanded and had lower generation probabilities than equally common non-associated chains. Linkage disequilibrium might explain the correlated functional status among segregating V segments, but an unknown experimental factor could not be excluded. In vitro tests confirmed that a few of the cytomegalovirus-associated TCR beta chains recognize cytomegalovirus antigens. The study listed 150 to 200 TCR beta chains as associated with cytomegalovirus. A further reported finding was that TCR beta sequences accurately predicted the HLA-A and HLA-B alleles for most subjects in the first cohort. Strong co-occurrence of HLA alleles, especially DR and DQ, made assigning TCR associations to individual alleles difficult. Most TCR sequences were observed very rarely across donors, whereas some public TCRs were present in many individuals. Several of the top co-occurrence clusters appeared to be linked to parvovirus B19, influenza, CMV and Epstein-Barr virus, according to a later analysis. An earlier analysis of around 540 of the donors showed that most TCR beta V segments appeared in productive rearrangements either about 87% or about 30% of the time, which broadly matched IMGT annotations. Because counts were too low, about 18 rarely observed V segments, including chromosome 9 orphons, were excluded from the earlier analysis of 587 of the donors. The 87-base-pair reads could not distinguish some IMGT-functional V segments, including TRBV6-2 and TRBV6-3, so those segments were excluded. Most CMV-associated TCR beta chains appeared to be HLA-restricted in a later analysis, and the HLA associations seemed to be driven largely by CMV exposure. Because HLA typing was missing for some donors at each locus, association tests included only the typed subset. Compared with the 666-donor mean, donors in an Asian-associated ancestry cluster had fewer N-insertions in productive TCRs, according to a later genetic analysis. The presence/absence analyses assumed that sequencing depth was roughly uniform across donors, and that assumption may not be true. According to a later analysis, TCR association rates differed among HLA loci, with DRB1 alleles showing the most associated TCRs and HLA-C alleles showing the fewest. A group of highly shared sequence variants was considered likely to be a technical artifact of the sequencing pipeline. The classifier was reported to diagnose cytomegalovirus status with high specificity and sensitivity in both the original and validation cohorts. This cohort had only TCR beta chains sequenced, and the lack of alpha or paired-chain data limited which features could be detected. V-gene and J-gene trimming of TCR beta chains was associated with a missense DCLRE1C variant in a later genetic analysis, and the association was replicated in an independent cohort. The authors suggested that the approach could potentially be generalized to other disease states and immunological phenotypes. Specific HLA alleles were associated with over 15,000 TCR beta sequences at a false discovery rate of 0.05 in a later analysis. The only immune exposure information available for the cohort was CMV serostatus.

Receptor amplification or capture employed the immunoSEQ multiplex PCR assay. For the multiplex PCR, a mixture combining 60 forward primers for TCR Vbeta segments and 13 reverse primers for TCR Jbeta segments was used. The CDR3 region of rearranged TCR beta genes was amplified from genomic DNA by a multiplex PCR assay. The Illumina HiSeq System was used to sequence the amplified TCR beta libraries as 87-base-pair reads. The authors processed their data as follows. A later analysis counted about 80 million unique TCR beta chains across the 600 to 850 repertoires, and around 9.9 million of these chains were shared by at least two donors. Raw reads were error-corrected and collapsed into unique sequences by a nearest-neighbor algorithm in which closely related sequences were merged to remove PCR and sequencing errors. V, D and J gene segments were assigned by aligning CDR3 sequences to IMGT reference sequences. For a sequence to be retained, a match of at least six nucleotides was required to both a V gene segment and a J gene segment. Rearrangements were called productive when the CDR3 lacked stop codons and stayed in frame with V and J; all others were non-productive. Following IMGT convention, CDR3 was defined as the stretch from the second conserved V-encoded cysteine to the conserved J-encoded phenylalanine. Sequences without an unambiguous match to a single V gene segment were excluded from the earlier analysis of about 600 of the donors. An earlier analysis of a few hundred of the donors called V segments functional above 56.7% productive rearrangements and segregating when the between-donor standard deviation exceeded 5%. A statistical classification framework was developed to diagnose cytomegalovirus status using the catalog of TCR beta chain sequences. V and J gene assignment, in a later analysis, came from comparing TCR nucleotide sequences with IMGT/GENE-DB human TR gene sequences. A later analysis assigned CDR3 sequences and most-parsimonious VDJ recombination scenarios with the TCRdist pipeline. In a later analysis, every TCR beta chain was defined by the combination of its CDR3 amino acid sequence and its V-gene family, and reads without a unique V-gene family were dropped. As a way to deal with suspected cross-contamination and a sequencing artifact, a later analysis dropped under 600 nucleotide sequences that were highly shared and had low generation probability. In a later analysis, a clonal expansion index for each public chain was calculated from normalized within-repertoire ranks of inferred template counts. In a later analysis, generation probabilities were computed using a VDJ recombination model fitted to out-of-frame rearrangements, and the results were checked against IGoR. Hypergeometric tests were used in a later analysis to score TCR-TCR, TCR-HLA and TCR-CMV co-occurrence, with a repertoire-size bias correction applied to the TCR pairs. False discovery rates were estimated in a later analysis by permuting HLA or CMV assignments 20 times. In a later analysis, co-occurring TCRs were grouped with DBSCAN, and TCRdist sequence similarity was added when clustering was performed within HLA-allele-positive subsets. Repertoires with fewer than 30,000 or more than 120,000 public chains were left out of co-occurrence clustering, as were about 5 repertoires with anomalous nucleotide sharing. Held by TCRdb, this immuneACCESS table contains in-frame sequences only and omits some clones. Under half of the omission traces to an unresolved V gene where checked; the cause of the rest is unknown. V and J calls plus clone size are reproduced from that table; the DNA served to infer D and trimming. Across this sample there are approximately 240,000 clones, with about 89% seen only once. 0.95% to 1.1% of the sample rests with the top ten.

The cohort was made up of hundreds of healthy bone marrow donors. Cohort members were all nominally healthy when sampled, although unrecorded immune exposures were likely present. The donor was CMV seronegative and was included in the group of several hundred seronegative cohort members. A peripheral blood sample was provided by each donor, and peripheral blood mononuclear cells were used for TCR beta sequencing. The Qiagen DNeasy Blood Extraction Kit was used to extract genomic DNA from the blood cell samples. The sequencing sample was made of PBMCs. The chain is assembled from TRBV18 and TRBJ2-7; a confident D gene designation cannot be given. The clonotype was recovered from a young woman in good health and CMV-seronegative. The DNA sequence is as follows: TGTGCCAGCTCAGCCTCTAACGATCTACGCAAGCAGTACTTC. This encodes CASSASNDLRKQYF. The CDR3, completed at both ends by the reference TRBV18 and TRBJ2-7 genes, gives the full variable domain NAGVMQNPRHLVRRRGQEARLRCSPMKGHSHVYWYRQLPEEGLKFMVYLQKENIIDESGMPKERFSAEFPKEGPSILRIQQVVRGDSAAYFCASSASNDLRKQYFGPGTRLTVT.